A selection of T cell receptor beta chains follows, all from one sample in a study of blood T cell repertoires in COVID-19. Data came from immunoSEQ multiplex PCR; TCRdb stores just in-frame clones and leaves some out. The sample has 65,000 to 95,000 clones; approximately 80% are singletons. Source material: peripheral blood. Every receptor here comes from a woman between 50 and 59 years old with acute or convalescent COVID-19. The CDR3 runs from the conserved cysteine through the conserved F or W. Each record gives: clone size, D gene, J gene, V gene, CDR3 protein, CDR3 DNA. A D gene is named only where the DNA matches it firmly. Some rows have no size entry. The others give once, few or many, or a class for an expanded clone.

once,TRBD1,TRBJ1-2,TRBV6-5,CASSSDRGGGGYTF,TGTGCCAGCAGTTCAGACAGGGGCGGGGGCGGCTACACCTTC
NA,TRBD1,TRBJ2-5,TRBV5-1,CASSSDRGVYQTQYF,TGCGCCAGCAGCTCGGACAGGGGAGTGTATCAGACCCAGTACTTC
NA,NA,TRBJ2-6,TRBV7-2,CASSPSGAGANVLTF,TGTGCCAGCAGCCCCTCGGGTGCAGGGGCCAACGTCCTGACTTTC
NA,TRBD2,TRBJ2-2,TRBV2,CASSEVAGGHGELFF,TGTGCCAGCAGTGAAGTAGCGGGGGGGCACGGGGAGCTGTTTTTT
NA,NA,TRBJ2-7,TRBV6-5,CASRRRENSYEQYF,TGTGCCAGCAGAAGGAGAGAGAACTCCTACGAGCAGTACTTC
NA,TRBD2,TRBJ2-2,TRBV7-8,CASSPPSGVTGELFF,TGTGCCAGCAGCCCACCTAGCGGGGTTACCGGGGAGCTGTTTTTT
NA,TRBD1,TRBJ1-2,TRBV28,CASSSVGQEAFYYGYTF,TGTGCCAGCAGTTCGGTGGGACAGGAAGCGTTTTACTATGGCTACACCTTC
NA,NA,TRBJ2-1,TRBV2,CASGASESYNEQFF,TGTGCCAGCGGGGCTAGCGAGAGTTACAATGAGCAGTTCTTC
NA,NA,TRBJ2-5,TRBV7-8,CASSSGAGQETQYF,TGTGCCAGCAGCTCGGGAGCGGGTCAAGAGACCCAGTACTTC
once,NA,TRBJ2-7,TRBV27,CASSSPTQGPATGSYEQYF,TGTGCCAGCAGTTCACCGACACAGGGACCAGCGACTGGGTCCTACGAGCAGTACTTC
NA,NA,TRBJ1-2,TRBV18,CASSPPGQFYGYTF,TGTGCCAGCTCACCACCGGGACAATTCTATGGCTACACCTTC
few,TRBD1,TRBJ1-1,TRBV9,CASSPRQGGDTEAFF,TGTGCCAGCAGCCCAAGACAGGGTGGGGACACTGAAGCTTTCTTT
NA,NA,TRBJ1-1,TRBV12-3/TRBV12-4,CASSLGANTEAFF,TGTGCCAGCAGTTTAGGGGCCAACACTGAAGCTTTCTTT
NA,TRBD1,TRBJ2-1,TRBV6-5,CASRDRTGGQFF,TGTGCCTCCAGGGACCGGACAGGGGGGCAGTTCTTC
NA,NA,TRBJ2-7,TRBV3-1/TRBV3-2,CASSQGATGGPSYEQYF,TGTGCCAGCAGCCAAGGGGCGACCGGGGGGCCCTCCTACGAGCAGTACTTC
few,NA,TRBJ1-2,TRBV10-3,CAISEGEGSHGYTF,TGTGCCATCAGTGAGGGGGAGGGGTCGCATGGCTACACCTTC
NA,NA,TRBJ2-2,TRBV28,CALQATNTGELFF,TGTGCGCTCCAGGCCACGAACACCGGGGAGCTGTTTTTT
NA,NA,TRBJ2-4,TRBV28,CASSPSTLNIQYF,TGTGCCAGCAGTCCCTCGACATTAAACATTCAGTACTTC
NA,TRBD1,TRBJ1-5,TRBV7-2,CASSYRGQQPQHF,TGTGCCAGCTCCTACAGGGGGCAACAGCCCCAGCATTTT
once,NA,TRBJ1-1,TRBV7-9,CASSEYRRGAEAFF,TGTGCCAGCAGCGAATACAGGCGGGGAGCTGAAGCTTTCTTT
NA,TRBD1,TRBJ1-1,TRBV7-3,CASSPDRWNTEAFF,TGTGCCAGCAGCCCGGACAGGTGGAACACTGAAGCTTTCTTT
NA,NA,TRBJ1-1,TRBV19,CASSIKLQNTEAFF,TGTGCCAGTAGTATAAAACTACAGAACACTGAAGCTTTCTTT
NA,TRBD1,TRBJ1-2,TRBV19,CASRTGQAFYGYTF,TGTGCCAGTAGAACGGGACAGGCATTCTATGGCTACACCTTC
NA,NA,TRBJ2-1,TRBV5-1,CASSLAGNYNEQFF,TGCGCCAGCAGCTTGGCCGGGAACTACAATGAGCAGTTCTTC
NA,TRBD2,TRBJ2-1,TRBV25-1,CASSETSGRADVEHEQFF,TGTGCCAGCAGCGAGACTAGCGGGAGGGCCGATGTGGAACATGAGCAGTTCTTC
NA,NA,TRBJ2-2,TRBV11-2,CASSPPRRTGELFF,TGTGCCAGCAGCCCCCCTAGACGCACCGGGGAGCTGTTTTTT
NA,TRBD1,TRBJ1-4,TRBV7-9,CASSPRDRRVEKLFF,TGTGCCAGCAGTCCCCGGGACAGGAGGGTAGAAAAACTGTTTTTT
NA,NA,TRBJ2-7,TRBV28,CASSLEQPGTRDF,TGTGCCAGCAGTTTGGAACAACCCGGGACAAGGGACTTC
NA,NA,TRBJ1-6,TRBV9,CASSASSYNSPLHF,TGTGCCAGCAGCGCCAGCTCCTATAATTCACCCCTCCACTTT
NA,TRBD2,TRBJ2-1,TRBV5-1,CASSFSGGGHNEQFF,TGCGCCAGCAGCTTTAGCGGGGGTGGCCACAATGAGCAGTTCTTC
NA,TRBD1,TRBJ2-1,TRBV29-1,CSARTGPYYNEQFF,TGCAGCGCCCGGACAGGGCCCTACTACAATGAGCAGTTCTTC
NA,TRBD1,TRBJ1-2,TRBV29-1,CSVEDLVTGSRGYTF,TGCAGCGTTGAAGATCTCGTGACAGGGAGTCGTGGCTACACCTTC
NA,NA,TRBJ2-2,TRBV18,CASSQQQEFANTGELFF,TGTGCCAGCTCACAACAACAGGAGTTCGCGAACACCGGGGAGCTGTTTTTT
NA,TRBD1,TRBJ1-1,TRBV5-5,CASSWSGQGNTEAFF,TGTGCCAGCAGCTGGTCGGGACAGGGGAACACTGAAGCTTTCTTT
NA,TRBD1,TRBJ2-2,TRBV11-2,CASSFEGAFTGELFF,TGTGCCAGCAGCTTTGAGGGGGCCTTTACCGGGGAGCTGTTTTTT
NA,NA,TRBJ2-3,TRBV28,CASSRAGWGTDTQYF,TGTGCCAGCAGCCGGGCAGGGTGGGGCACAGATACGCAGTATTTT
NA,NA,TRBJ2-7,TRBV6-1,CASSEVSMGGPWNF,TGTGCCAGCAGTGAAGTCTCTATGGGAGGTCCCTGGAACTTC
few,NA,TRBJ1-5,TRBV19,CASSIGAGLNQPQHF,TGTGCCAGTAGTATAGGGGCAGGGTTGAATCAGCCCCAGCATTTT
NA,TRBD2,TRBJ2-1,TRBV9,CASSVGAGVYNEQFF,TGTGCCAGCAGCGTAGGAGCGGGAGTATACAATGAGCAGTTCTTC
NA,NA,TRBJ2-5,TRBV7-3,CASSLYGGETQYF,TGTGCCAGCAGCTTATATGGGGGGGAGACCCAGTACTTC
NA,TRBD1,TRBJ1-4,TRBV5-8,CASMPGQGWEKLFF,TGTGCCAGCATGCCGGGACAGGGCTGGGAAAAACTGTTTTTT
NA,TRBD1,TRBJ2-5,TRBV11-1,CASSPDRVYETQYF,TGTGCCAGCAGCCCTGACAGGGTTTATGAGACCCAGTACTTC
NA,TRBD2,TRBJ2-7,TRBV4-2,CASSPGGLAGVGEQYF,TGTGCCAGCAGCCCAGGGGGACTAGCGGGAGTCGGCGAGCAGTACTTC
NA,NA,TRBJ2-2,TRBV24-1,CAISDGQLHTGELFF,TGTGCCATCAGTGATGGACAGTTGCACACCGGGGAGCTGTTTTTT
NA,NA,TRBJ2-7,TRBV19,CVSSEGLLHSYEQYF,TGTGTCAGTAGTGAGGGACTCCTACACTCCTACGAGCAGTACTTC
few,NA,TRBJ1-1,TRBV7-9,CASSSSVNTEAFF,TGTGCCAGCAGTTCTTCAGTGAACACTGAAGCTTTCTTT
once,NA,TRBJ1-5,TRBV6-6,CASTWDIPDRPQHF,TGTGCCAGCACCTGGGACATCCCAGATAGGCCCCAGCATTTT
NA,NA,TRBJ2-7,TRBV5-4,CASSFTTDRSEQYF,TGTGCCAGCAGCTTTACGACAGATAGGTCCGAGCAGTACTTC
NA,NA,TRBJ2-6,TRBV5-4,CASSAGGYKSPGANVLTF,TGTGCCAGCAGCGCAGGCGGGTATAAGTCGCCTGGGGCCAACGTCCTGACTTTC
NA,TRBD2,TRBJ2-1,TRBV19,CASTLAGFSYNEQFF,TGTGCCAGTACCCTAGCGGGGTTCTCCTACAATGAGCAGTTCTTC
NA,TRBD1,TRBJ2-2,TRBV7-6,CASSPQGTGLSGELFF,TGTGCCAGCAGCCCGCAGGGGACAGGGCTGTCCGGGGAGCTGTTTTTT
few,TRBD2,TRBJ2-5,TRBV7-2,CASRSGLGEETQYF,TGTGCCAGCAGATCGGGACTAGGCGAAGAGACCCAGTACTTC